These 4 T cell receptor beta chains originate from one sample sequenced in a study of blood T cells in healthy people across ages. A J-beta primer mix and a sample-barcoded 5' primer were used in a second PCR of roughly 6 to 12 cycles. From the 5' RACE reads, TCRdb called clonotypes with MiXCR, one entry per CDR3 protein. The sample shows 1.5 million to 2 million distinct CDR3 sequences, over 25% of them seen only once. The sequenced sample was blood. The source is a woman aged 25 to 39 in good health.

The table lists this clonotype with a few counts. The CDR3 sequence: CASSQDRGGAAFF. The CDR3 DNA follows: TGTGCCAGCAGCCAAGACCGAGGGGGCGCAGCTTTCTTT. The rearrangement joins TRBV3-1 to TRBJ1-1; 7 nucleotides line up with TRBD1. The V and J ends lost 0 bases and 10 bases, in that order; junction bases with no gene match: 5. The CDR3 length is 13 residues. Germline assignment: CDR1 LGHDT and CDR2 YNNKEL (reference sequence).

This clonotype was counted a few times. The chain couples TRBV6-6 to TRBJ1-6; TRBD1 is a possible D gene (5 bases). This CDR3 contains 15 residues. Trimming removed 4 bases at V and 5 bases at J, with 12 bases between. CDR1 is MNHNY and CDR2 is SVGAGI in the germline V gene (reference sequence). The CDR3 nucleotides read TGTGCCAGCAGTTCCAAGAGAGGGGATAATTCACCCCTCCACTTT. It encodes CASSSKRGDNSPLHF.

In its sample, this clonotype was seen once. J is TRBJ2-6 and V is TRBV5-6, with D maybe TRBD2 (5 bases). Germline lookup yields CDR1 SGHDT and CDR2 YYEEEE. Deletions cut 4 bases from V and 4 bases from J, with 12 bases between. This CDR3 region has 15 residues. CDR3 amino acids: CASSPEGRGANVLTF. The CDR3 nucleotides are TGTGCCAGCAGCCCGGAAGGGAGAGGGGCCAACGTCCTGACTTTC.

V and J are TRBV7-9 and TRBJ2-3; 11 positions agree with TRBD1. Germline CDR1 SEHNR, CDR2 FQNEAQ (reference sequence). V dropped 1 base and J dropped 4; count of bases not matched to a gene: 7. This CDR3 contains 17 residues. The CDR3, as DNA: TGTGCCAGCAGCTTAGGTCCGGGACAGGGGGAGGCAGATACGCAGTATTTT. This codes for CASSLGPGQGEADTQYF.